These T cell receptor beta chains were read from a single sample in a study of T cell responses to AZD1222 COVID-19 vaccine. Clones were read by immunoSEQ multiplex PCR, and TCRdb kept only the in-frame ones, dropping some. The sample includes roughly 160,000 clones, 85% to 90% of them seen just once. Sample: peripheral blood, taken on day 0 of AZD1222 vaccination. The source is an adult in good health. CDR3s include the opening cysteine and the closing phenylalanine or tryptophan. A D gene is named only where the DNA matches it firmly. A clone size is listed for some rows: how often the clone was seen (once, few, many), or a class if it is expanded.

abundance	v_gene	d_gene	j_gene	CDR3nt	CDR3aa
NA	TRBV28	NA	TRBJ2-1	TGTGCCAGCAGTTCTCCAACCCAGCAGTTCTTC	CASSSPTQQFF
few	TRBV5-6	NA	TRBJ2-5	TGTGCCAGCAGCTCGCAGGAGACCCAGTACTTC	CASSSQETQYF
NA	TRBV5-4	NA	TRBJ2-7	TGTGCCAGCAGCTCCGGGGCGGACTACGAGCAGTACTTC	CASSSGADYEQYF
NA	TRBV11-1	TRBD1	TRBJ2-1	TGTGCCAGCAGGGACAGGGGCCGTGACAATGAGCAGTTCTTC	CASRDRGRDNEQFF
NA	TRBV7-3	NA	TRBJ2-2	TGTGCCAGCAGCTTAAGTTTAAGGGGAGTAAGGAACACCGGGGAGCTGTTTTTT	CASSLSLRGVRNTGELFF
NA	TRBV7-9	NA	TRBJ2-3	TGTGCCAGCAGCTTAGGGATGGTCTCTTCGGGGGACACAGATACGCAGTATTTT	CASSLGMVSSGDTDTQYF
NA	TRBV21-1	NA	TRBJ1-4	TGTGCCAGCAGCAACGGACAGGCAACTAATGAAAAACTGTTTTTT	CASSNGQATNEKLFF
NA	TRBV19	NA	TRBJ1-2	TGTGCCAGCAACCGACTCGGGGAGCTAAACTATGGCTACACCTTC	CASNRLGELNYGYTF
NA	TRBV9	NA	TRBJ1-4	TGTGCCAGCACTACAAGCGCAACTAATGAAAAACTGTTTTTT	CASTTSATNEKLFF
few	TRBV5-1	NA	TRBJ1-6	TGCGCCAGCAGCTTGCACAGGGACGGCTCCTATAATTCACCCCTCCACTTT	CASSLHRDGSYNSPLHF
NA	TRBV7-2	NA	TRBJ1-6	TGTGCCAGCACAAGGGCCAATAATTCACCCCTCCACTTT	CASTRANNSPLHF
NA	TRBV7-2	TRBD2	TRBJ2-5	TGTGCCAGTACTGGGACTAGCAGCTACCAAGAGACCCAGTACTTC	CASTGTSSYQETQYF
NA	TRBV5-1	TRBD1	TRBJ2-1	TGCGCCAGCAGCTGGACAGGGGCCGGGGTGTTGTACAATGAGCAGTTCTTC	CASSWTGAGVLYNEQFF
once	TRBV10-3	TRBD1	TRBJ1-1	TGTGCCATCACTTCGGGACAGGGGAACACTGAAGCTTTCTTT	CAITSGQGNTEAFF
NA	TRBV12-3/TRBV12-4	NA	TRBJ2-2	TGTGCCAGCAGTCCCGACCTGACCGGGGAGCTGTTTTTT	CASSPDLTGELFF
once	TRBV5-4	NA	TRBJ2-2	TGTGCCAGCAGCTCCGCAAACAGGGCTGACGGGGAGCTGTTTTTT	CASSSANRADGELFF
NA	TRBV7-2	NA	TRBJ2-2	TGTGCCAGCAGCGGAATTGGGGGCCCAAATACCGGGGAGCTGTTTTTT	CASSGIGGPNTGELFF
NA	TRBV15	NA	TRBJ1-3	TGTGCCACCAGCAGGGGTGGGGGAGGAAACACCATATATTTT	CATSRGGGGNTIYF
NA	TRBV10-3	TRBD1	TRBJ1-1	TGTGCCATCAGCACAGGGGAGAACACTGAAGCTTTCTTT	CAISTGENTEAFF
NA	TRBV5-1	TRBD1	TRBJ2-2	TGCGCCAGCAGCTTGGACAGGGGCAAGGACACCGGGGAGCTGTTTTTT	CASSLDRGKDTGELFF
few	TRBV3-1/TRBV3-2	NA	TRBJ2-5	TGTGCCAGCAGCCTTAGGACAGCCCAAGAGACCCAGTACTTC	CASSLRTAQETQYF
NA	TRBV6-1	NA	TRBJ2-7	TGTGCCAGCAGTGAAGGAATAGCCTTCGGGTCCTACGAGCAGTACTTC	CASSEGIAFGSYEQYF
NA	TRBV28	NA	TRBJ1-5	TGTGCCAGCATAACGGGGTCTAGCAATCAGCCCCAGCATTTT	CASITGSSNQPQHF
NA	TRBV4-3	NA	TRBJ1-3	TGCGCCAGCAGCCAAGACAGGGGCTCTGGAAACACCATATATTTT	CASSQDRGSGNTIYF
NA	TRBV25-1	NA	TRBJ1-6	TGTGCCCGAGGGGGTACATATAATTCACCCCTCCACTTT	CARGGTYNSPLHF
once	TRBV19	NA	TRBJ2-2	TGTGCCAGTATAGATGGTCTCCCTCCCGGGGAGCTGTTTTTT	CASIDGLPPGELFF
NA	TRBV24-1	TRBD2	TRBJ2-1	TGTGCCACCAGTGAGGCTAGCGGGGGGAACAATGAGCAGTTCTTC	CATSEASGGNNEQFF
NA	TRBV6-1	NA	TRBJ1-2	TGTGCCAGCAGTGAAGCGGGGGGGGATCGCGGCTACACCTTC	CASSEAGGDRGYTF
NA	TRBV5-4	NA	TRBJ2-1	TGTGCCAGCAGCTTGGACTTTAACTCCTACAATGAGCAGTTCTTC	CASSLDFNSYNEQFF
NA	TRBV30	NA	TRBJ1-5	TGTGCCTGGAGTGACTTGAGGGTCAATCAGCCCCAGCATTTT	CAWSDLRVNQPQHF
NA	TRBV28	NA	TRBJ2-1	TGTGCCAGCAGGCGGTCCTCCTACAATGAGCAGTTCTTC	CASRRSSYNEQFF
NA	TRBV13	NA	TRBJ2-7	TGTGCCAGCAGCGCCCGGGGTTCCTACGAGCAGTACTTC	CASSARGSYEQYF
once	TRBV5-5	TRBD1	TRBJ2-7	TGTGCCAGCAGCCCTCTGAGGGCAGGGGGACGTCAAATCTCCTACGAGCAGTACTTC	CASSPLRAGGRQISYEQYF
NA	TRBV3-1/TRBV3-2	NA	TRBJ1-2	TGTGCCAGCAGCCAAGATTGGGGATATGGCTACACCTTC	CASSQDWGYGYTF
NA	TRBV19	NA	TRBJ2-7	TGTGCCAGTAGTATAGTGGGCACATCCTACGAGCAGTACTTC	CASSIVGTSYEQYF
NA	TRBV19	NA	TRBJ2-7	TGTGCCAGTCAGATCTCAGTTGGAAGCTCCTACGAGCAGTACTTC	CASQISVGSSYEQYF
NA	TRBV7-3	NA	TRBJ1-1	TGTGCCAGCAGCTCCCAGAACACTGAAGCTTTCTTT	CASSSQNTEAFF
NA	TRBV6-4	NA	TRBJ2-1	TGTGCCAGCAAACTCCGGGACAACAACTACAATGAGCAGTTCTTC	CASKLRDNNYNEQFF
NA	TRBV7-6	TRBD1	TRBJ1-1	TGTGCCAGCAGCGCCAGCTTAGACAGGGGAGGTGAAGCTTTCTTT	CASSASLDRGGEAFF
once	TRBV6-2/TRBV6-3	NA	TRBJ1-2	TGTGCCAGCAGCATAATACAGGCTAACTATGGCTACACCTTC	CASSIIQANYGYTF
NA	TRBV4-2	TRBD1	TRBJ2-5	TGTGCCAGCAGCCACGGACAGGGTGGGGAGACCCAGTACTTC	CASSHGQGGETQYF